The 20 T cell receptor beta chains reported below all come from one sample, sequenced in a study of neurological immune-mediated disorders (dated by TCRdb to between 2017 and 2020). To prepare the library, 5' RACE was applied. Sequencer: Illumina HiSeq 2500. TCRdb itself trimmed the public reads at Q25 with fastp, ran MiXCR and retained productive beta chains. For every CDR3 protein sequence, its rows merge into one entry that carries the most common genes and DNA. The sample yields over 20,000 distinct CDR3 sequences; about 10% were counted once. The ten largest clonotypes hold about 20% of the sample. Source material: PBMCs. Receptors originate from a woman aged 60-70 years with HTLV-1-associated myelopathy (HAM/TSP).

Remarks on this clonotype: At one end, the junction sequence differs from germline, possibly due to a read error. For the CDR3, the DNA is TGCGACAGCAGCTTGTGGCAGCCCAACACCGGGGAGTTGTTTTTT. It specifies CDSSLWQPNTGELFF. The chain recombines TRBV5-1 with TRBJ2-2; D is perhaps TRBD2 (5 bases). Germline V gene data show CDR1 as SGHRS and CDR2 as YFSETQ. This CDR3 contains 15 residues.

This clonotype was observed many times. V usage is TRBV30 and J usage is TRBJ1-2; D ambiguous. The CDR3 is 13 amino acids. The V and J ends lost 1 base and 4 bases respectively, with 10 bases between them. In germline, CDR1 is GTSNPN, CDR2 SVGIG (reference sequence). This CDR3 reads CAWSERYSYGYTF. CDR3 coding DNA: TGTGCCTGGAGTGAAAGGTACAGCTATGGCTACACCTTC. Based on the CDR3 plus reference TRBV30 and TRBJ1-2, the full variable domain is SQTIHQWPATLVQPVGSPLSLECTVEGTSNPNLYWYRQAAGRGLQLLFYSVGIGQISSEVPQNLSASRPQDRQFILSSKKLLLSDSGFYLCAWSERYSYGYTFGSGTRLTVV.

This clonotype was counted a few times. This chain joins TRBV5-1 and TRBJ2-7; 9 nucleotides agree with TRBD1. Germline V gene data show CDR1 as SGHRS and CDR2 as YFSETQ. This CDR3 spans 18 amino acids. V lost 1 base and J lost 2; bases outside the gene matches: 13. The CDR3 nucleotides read TGCGCCAGCAGCTTGTATACAGGGGGCGCTTGGCTACCCTACGAGCAGTACTTC. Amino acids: CASSLYTGGAWLPYEQYF.

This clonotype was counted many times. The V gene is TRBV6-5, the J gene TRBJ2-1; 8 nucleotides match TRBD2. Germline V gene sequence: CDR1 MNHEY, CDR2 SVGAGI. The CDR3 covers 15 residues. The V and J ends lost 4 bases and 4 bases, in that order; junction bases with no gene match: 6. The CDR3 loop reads CASSLAGTTYNEQFF. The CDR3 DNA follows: TGTGCCAGCAGTTTAGCGGGGACCACTTACAATGAGCAGTTCTTC.

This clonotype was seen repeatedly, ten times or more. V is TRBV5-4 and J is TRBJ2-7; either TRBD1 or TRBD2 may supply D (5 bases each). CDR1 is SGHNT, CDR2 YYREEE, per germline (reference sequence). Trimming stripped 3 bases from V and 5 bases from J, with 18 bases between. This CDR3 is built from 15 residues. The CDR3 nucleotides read TGTGCCAGCAGCTCCCCCTCAGGGAGTGGTCACGAGCAGTACTTC. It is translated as CASSSPSGSGHEQYF.

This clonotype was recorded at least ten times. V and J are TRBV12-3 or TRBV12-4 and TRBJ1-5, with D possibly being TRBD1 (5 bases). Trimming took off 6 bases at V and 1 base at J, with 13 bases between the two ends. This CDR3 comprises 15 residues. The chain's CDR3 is CASSPFRGSNQPQHF. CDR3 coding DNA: TGTGCCAGCAGCCCCTTTAGGGGCAGCAATCAGCCCCAGCATTTT.

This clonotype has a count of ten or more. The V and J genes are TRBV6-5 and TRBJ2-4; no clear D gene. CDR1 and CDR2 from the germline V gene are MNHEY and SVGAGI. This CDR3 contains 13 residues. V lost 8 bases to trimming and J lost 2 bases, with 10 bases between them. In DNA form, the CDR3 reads TGTGCCAGCCTCGACTTTTCCAAAAACATTCAGTACTTC. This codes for CASLDFSKNIQYF.

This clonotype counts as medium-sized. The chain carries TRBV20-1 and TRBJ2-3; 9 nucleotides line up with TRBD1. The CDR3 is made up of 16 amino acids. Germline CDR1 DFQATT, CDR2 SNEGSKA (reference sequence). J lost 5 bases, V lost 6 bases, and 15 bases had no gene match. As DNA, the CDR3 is TGCAGTGCGCCTCCCCCGGGACAGGGCGCGGAAGATACGCAGTATTTT. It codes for CSAPPPGQGAEDTQYF.

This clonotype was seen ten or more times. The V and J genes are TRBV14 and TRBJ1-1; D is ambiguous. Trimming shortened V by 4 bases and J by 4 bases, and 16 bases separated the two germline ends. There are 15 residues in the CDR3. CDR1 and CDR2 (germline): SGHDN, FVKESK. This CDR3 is CASSRHPTAGTEAFF. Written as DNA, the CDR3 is TGTGCCAGCAGCCGACACCCGACGGCGGGCACTGAAGCTTTCTTT.

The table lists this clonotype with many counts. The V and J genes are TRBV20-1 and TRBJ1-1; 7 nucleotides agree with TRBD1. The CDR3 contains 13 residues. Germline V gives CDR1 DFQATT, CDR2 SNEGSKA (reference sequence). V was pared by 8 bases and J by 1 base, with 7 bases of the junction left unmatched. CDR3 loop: CSTQGGENTEAFF. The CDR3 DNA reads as TGCAGTACTCAGGGGGGGGAGAACACTGAAGCTTTCTTT.

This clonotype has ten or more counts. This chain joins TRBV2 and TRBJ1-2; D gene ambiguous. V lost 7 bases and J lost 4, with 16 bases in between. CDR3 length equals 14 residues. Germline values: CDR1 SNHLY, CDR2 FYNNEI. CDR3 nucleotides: TGTGCCAGCAAAGAGTGGTATGGCTCCTATGGCTACACCTTC. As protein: CASKEWYGSYGYTF.

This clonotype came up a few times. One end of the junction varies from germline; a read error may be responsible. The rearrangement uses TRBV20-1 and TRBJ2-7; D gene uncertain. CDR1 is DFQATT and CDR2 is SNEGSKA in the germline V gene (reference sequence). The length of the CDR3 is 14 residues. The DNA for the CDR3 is TGCAGTGCTAGATCGATCGGACGGACCTATGAGCAGTACTTC. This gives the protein CSARSIGRTYEQYF.

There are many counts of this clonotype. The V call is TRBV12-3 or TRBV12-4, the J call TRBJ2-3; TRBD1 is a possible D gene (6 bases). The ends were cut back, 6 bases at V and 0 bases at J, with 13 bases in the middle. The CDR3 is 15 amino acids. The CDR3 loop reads CASSFPRGSTDTQYF. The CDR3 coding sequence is TGTGCCAGCAGCTTCCCGAGGGGGAGCACAGATACGCAGTATTTT.

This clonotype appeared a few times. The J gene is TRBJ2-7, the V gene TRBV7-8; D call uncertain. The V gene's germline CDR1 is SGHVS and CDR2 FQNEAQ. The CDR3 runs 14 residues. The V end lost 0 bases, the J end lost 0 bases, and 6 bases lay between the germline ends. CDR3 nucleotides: TGTGCCAGCAGCTTAGCGGTGAGCTCCTACGAGCAGTACTTC. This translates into CASSLAVSSYEQYF.

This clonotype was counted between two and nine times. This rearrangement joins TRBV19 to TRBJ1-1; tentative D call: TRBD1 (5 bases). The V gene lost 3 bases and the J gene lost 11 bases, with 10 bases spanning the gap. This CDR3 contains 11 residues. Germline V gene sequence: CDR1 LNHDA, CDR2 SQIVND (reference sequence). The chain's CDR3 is CASSIGTAAFF. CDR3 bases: TGTGCCAGTAGTATCGGGACGGCGGCTTTCTTT. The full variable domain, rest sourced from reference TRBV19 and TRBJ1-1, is DGGITQSPKYLFRKEGQNVTLSCEQNLNHDAMYWYRQDPGQGLRLIYYSQIVNDFQKGDIAEGYSVSREKKESFPLTVTSAQKNPTAFYLCASSIGTAAFFGQGTRLTVV.

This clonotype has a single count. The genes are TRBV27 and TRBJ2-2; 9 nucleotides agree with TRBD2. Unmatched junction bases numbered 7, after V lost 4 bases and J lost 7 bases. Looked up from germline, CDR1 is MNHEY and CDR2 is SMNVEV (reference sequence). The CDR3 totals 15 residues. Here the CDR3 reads CASSWGGGVFGELFF. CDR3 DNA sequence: TGTGCCAGCAGTTGGGGCGGGGGGGTGTTCGGGGAGCTGTTTTTT.

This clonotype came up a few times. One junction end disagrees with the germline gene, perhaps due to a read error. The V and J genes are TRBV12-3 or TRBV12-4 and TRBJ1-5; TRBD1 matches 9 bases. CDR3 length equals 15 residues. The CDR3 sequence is CDSSRKDRGYQPQHF. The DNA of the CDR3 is TGTGACAGCAGCCGAAAAGACAGGGGGTATCAGCCCCAGCATTTT.

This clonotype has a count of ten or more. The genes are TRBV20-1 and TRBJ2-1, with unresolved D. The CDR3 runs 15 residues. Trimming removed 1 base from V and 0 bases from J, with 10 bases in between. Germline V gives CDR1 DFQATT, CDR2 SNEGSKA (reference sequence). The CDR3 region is CSARVLQSSYNEQFF. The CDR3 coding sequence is TGCAGTGCTAGAGTACTACAGAGCTCCTACAATGAGCAGTTCTTC.

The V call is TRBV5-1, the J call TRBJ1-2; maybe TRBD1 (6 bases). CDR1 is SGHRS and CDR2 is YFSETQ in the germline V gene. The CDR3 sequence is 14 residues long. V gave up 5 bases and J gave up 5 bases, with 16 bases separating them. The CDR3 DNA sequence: TGCGCCAGCAGTTTCACAGGGTACGATTATGGCTACACCTTC. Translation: CASSFTGYDYGYTF.

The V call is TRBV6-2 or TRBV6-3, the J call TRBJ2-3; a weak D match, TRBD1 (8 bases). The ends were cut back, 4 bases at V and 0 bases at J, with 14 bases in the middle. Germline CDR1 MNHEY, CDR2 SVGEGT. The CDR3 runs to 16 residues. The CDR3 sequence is CASSLTGGDSTDTQYF. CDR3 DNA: TGTGCCAGCAGTTTAACAGGGGGGGATAGCACAGATACGCAGTATTTT.